Below are 27 T cell receptor beta chains sequenced from a single sample in a study of T-cell reconstitution after alpha-beta-depleted transplantation in children (dated by TCRdb to about 2016). Receptor amplification or capture employed PCR. The sample was run on an Illumina HiSeq 2500. To normalize quantification of the TCRbeta repertoire, the TCR libraries were built with molecular barcoding that relied on unique molecular identifiers. TCRdb trimmed the raw reads at Q25, called clones with MiXCR and kept productive beta chains. When rows share a CDR3 protein, they turn into one entry using the most common DNA and genes. Across this sample there are some 500,000 distinct CDR3 sequences, with about 17% seen only once. Of the sample, 3.3% is held by the ten largest clones. The source was PBMCs from the stem cell graft donor, collected from the stem cell graft. These receptors were taken from a human donor who donated a stem cell graft to a child with acute lymphoblastic leukemia.

V usage is TRBV19 and J usage is TRBJ2-5, with TRBD2 identical over 9 bases. Germline CDR1 reads LNHDA; CDR2 reads SQIVND (reference sequence). V lost 5 bases and J lost 7; bases outside the gene matches: 17. The CDR3 consists of 17 residues. CDR3 coding DNA: TGTGCCAGTAGTCAAGCTATAGCGGGAGACTCTCGGGGGACCCAGTACTTC. It encodes CASSQAIAGDSRGTQYF. The full variable domain, completed using reference TRBV19 and TRBJ2-5, is DGGITQSPKYLFRKEGQNVTLSCEQNLNHDAMYWYRQDPGQGLRLIYYSQIVNDFQKGDIAEGYSVSREKKESFPLTVTSAQKNPTAFYLCASSQAIAGDSRGTQYFGPGTRLLVL.

This clonotype appeared many times. This sequence joins TRBV5-1 and TRBJ2-7; the match to TRBD2 covers 11 bases. The CDR3 extends over 14 amino acids. Germline CDR1 SGHRS, CDR2 YFSETQ. V gave up 2 bases and J gave up 5 bases; unmatched junction bases: 3. The CDR3 sequence: CASSFSGRVDEQYF. In DNA form, the CDR3 reads TGCGCCAGCAGCTTTAGCGGGAGGGTTGACGAGCAGTACTTC.

This clonotype was observed a handful of times. This chain joins TRBV20-1 and TRBJ2-7; the match to TRBD2 covers 9 bases. Germline assignment: CDR1 DFQATT and CDR2 SNEGSKA (reference sequence). V was pared by 1 base and J by 1 base, with 5 bases of the junction left unmatched. The CDR3 sequence is 15 residues long. CDR3 bases: TGCAGTGCTAGAGCCCCTAGCGGGGCGTCCTACGAGCAGTACTTC. This gives the protein CSARAPSGASYEQYF.

The chain has TRBV7-9 and TRBJ1-1; 8 bases line up with TRBD1. The CDR3 is 15 amino acids. Unmatched junction bases numbered 13, after V lost 5 bases and J lost 8 bases. Germline-derived CDR1 and CDR2 are SEHNR and FQNEAQ (reference sequence). CDR3 sequence reads: CASSPLTGEGSEAFF. Written as DNA, the CDR3 is TGTGCCAGCAGCCCACTGACAGGGGAGGGGTCCGAAGCTTTCTTT. The whole variable domain, remainder taken from reference TRBV7-9 and TRBJ1-1, is DTGVSQNPRHKITKRGQNVTFRCDPISEHNRLYWYRQTLGQGPEFLTYFQNEAQLEKSRLLSDRFSAERPKGSFSTLEIQRTEQGDSAMYLCASSPLTGEGSEAFFGQGTRLTVV.

This clonotype was seen a handful of times. The V and J genes are TRBV12-3 or TRBV12-4 and TRBJ1-1; a possible D gene is TRBD1 (5 bases). The CDR3 is 15 residues long. V was trimmed by 3 bases and J by 4 bases, leaving 15 bases between them. The CDR3 reads CASSFPLQGGTEAFF. The CDR3 nucleotides read TGTGCCAGCAGTTTCCCCCTCCAGGGAGGCACTGAAGCTTTCTTT.

This chain joins TRBV5-1 and TRBJ2-1, with TRBD2 matching 11 bases. CDR1 is SGHRS, CDR2 YFSETQ, per germline. The CDR3 totals 16 residues. V was clipped by 4 bases and J by 6 bases; unmatched bases: 9. The CDR3 coding sequence is TGCGCCAGCAGCCCCCACTCTAGCGGGAGGTTCAATGAGCAGTTCTTC. It yields the protein CASSPHSSGRFNEQFF.

The rearrangement links TRBV2 to TRBJ1-4; D gene unclear. V was pared by 4 bases and J by 7 bases, with 10 bases between. Germline V gene lookup returns CDR1 SNHLY and CDR2 FYNNEI. The CDR3 has 13 amino acids. CDR3 loop: CASSGRGIEKLFF. CDR3 bases: TGTGCCAGCAGTGGGAGAGGGATTGAAAAACTGTTTTTT.

The chain joins TRBV3-1 to TRBJ2-7, with D perhaps TRBD1 (6 bases). From germline, CDR1 is LGHDT and CDR2 YNNKEL (reference sequence). V was pared by 3 bases and J by 7 bases, with 19 bases between. The CDR3 contains 15 residues. CDR3 bases: TGTGCCAGCAGCCAGAATTACAACGCGAGGGGGGAGCAGTACTTC. Amino acid sequence: CASSQNYNARGEQYF.

J is TRBJ2-7 and V is TRBV21-1. TRBV21-1 is deemed a pseudogene. There are 16 residues in the CDR3. The CDR3 sequence: CASSKALGGRAHEQYF. The CDR3 DNA reads TGTGCCAGCAGCAAAGCGCTCGGCGGGAGGGCCCACGAGCAGTACTTC.

V gene TRBV20-1 combines with J gene TRBJ2-1, with TRBD1 matching over 9 bases. The CDR3 has 12 amino acids. The germline CDR1 and CDR2 sequences are DFQATT and SNEGSKA (reference sequence). This CDR3 reads CIPPGTGNEQFF. DNA for the CDR3: TGCATCCCTCCCGGGACAGGGAATGAGCAGTTCTTC.

This clonotype occurred a few times. This chain uses TRBV5-1 with TRBJ1-2, with D tentatively TRBD1 (5 bases). Deletions cut 1 base from V and 4 bases from J, with 11 bases between. CDR1 SGHRS and CDR2 YFSETQ come from the germline V gene. This CDR3 has 14 amino acids. CDR3 protein: CASSLRQGPYGYTF. As DNA, the CDR3 is TGCGCCAGCAGCTTGAGGCAGGGACCCTATGGCTACACCTTC.

The chain employs TRBV6-1 and TRBJ1-2; D not resolved. The CDR3 consists of 16 residues. Trimming pared 4 bases from V and 0 bases from J, leaving 15 bases between. From germline, CDR1 is MNHNS and CDR2 SASEGT. The CDR3 loop is CASSVGRYSANYGYTF. The DNA for the CDR3 is TGTGCCAGCAGTGTAGGTCGTTACAGCGCTAACTATGGCTACACCTTC.

CDR3 in amino acids: CASSQDQGEQFF. The CDR3 bases are TGCGCCAGCAGCCAAGATCAGGGCGAGCAGTTCTTC. This chain connects TRBV4-1 to TRBJ2-1; TRBD1 is a possible D gene (5 bases). The CDR3 contains 12 residues. V shed 0 bases and J shed 10 bases, with 7 bases lying between them. Looked up from germline, CDR1 is MGHRA and CDR2 is YSYEKL.

The chain employs TRBV20-1 and TRBJ2-3; the match to TRBD1 covers 8 bases. Germline V CDR1 and CDR2: DFQATT, SNEGSKA (reference sequence). V was pared by 5 bases and J by 1 base, with 5 bases of the junction left unmatched. The CDR3 covers 14 residues. This CDR3 is CSAADRGGTDTQYF. CDR3 bases: TGCAGTGCTGCCGACAGGGGTGGCACAGATACGCAGTATTTT.

The chain carries TRBV11-3 and TRBJ2-1; 7 bases agree with TRBD2. Trimming took 0 bases from V and 4 from J; bases not matched to a gene: 6. Germline V gene data show CDR1 as SGHNT and CDR2 as YENEEA. This CDR3 has 16 amino acids. The CDR3 protein is CASSLDLSGTYNEQFF. CDR3 in DNA: TGTGCCAGCAGCTTAGATCTAAGCGGGACTTACAATGAGCAGTTCTTC. Full variable domain (missing parts from reference TRBV11-3 and TRBJ2-1): EAGVVQSPRYKIIEKKQPVAFWCNPISGHNTLYWYLQNLGQGPELLIRYENEEAVDDSQLPKDRFSAERLKGVDSTLKIQPAELGDSAVYLCASSLDLSGTYNEQFFGPGTRLTVL.

This clonotype was picked up a small number of times. The V gene is TRBV25-1, the J gene TRBJ2-1; 13 bases fit TRBD2. Looked up from germline, CDR1 is MGHDK and CDR2 is SYGVNS. With 7 bases clipped from V and 3 bases from J, the junction kept 3 bases outside the gene matches. There are 15 residues in the CDR3. CDR3 amino acids: CASMGLAGFYNEQFF. The CDR3 nucleotides are TGTGCCAGCATGGGACTAGCGGGATTCTACAATGAGCAGTTCTTC. Complete variable domain (other parts from reference TRBV25-1 and TRBJ2-1): EADIYQTPRYLVIGTGKKITLECSQTMGHDKMYWYQQDPGMELHLIHYSYGVNSTEKGDLSSESTVSRIRTEHFPLTLESARPSHTSQYLCASMGLAGFYNEQFFGPGTRLTVL.

This clonotype was observed a handful of times. The CDR3 spells CASSEDSPYTDTQYF. For the CDR3, the DNA is TGTGCCAGCAGCGAGGACAGTCCCTACACAGATACGCAGTATTTT. J is TRBJ2-3 and V is TRBV5-5; TRBD1 might be the D (6 bases). V lost 4 bases and J lost 2, with 14 bases in between. Germline V gene lookup returns CDR1 SGHKS and CDR2 YYEKEE (reference sequence). The CDR3 has 15 residues.

This chain uses TRBV20-1 with TRBJ2-3; 11 nucleotides align to TRBD2. CDR3 size: 16 residues. The junction had 13 bases not matched to a gene; V was cut back by 5 bases and J by 6 bases. Germline V lookup: CDR1 DFQATT, CDR2 SNEGSKA (reference sequence). The CDR3 spells CSAPKVAGGPVDTQYF. The DNA for the CDR3 is TGCAGTGCTCCCAAGGTAGCGGGAGGGCCTGTGGATACGCAGTATTTT.

This clonotype was seen a few times. The chain is built from TRBV7-9 and TRBJ2-7; TRBD1 aligns across 9 bases. V gave up 5 bases and J gave up 4 bases; unmatched junction bases: 12. Germline CDR1 is SEHNR and CDR2 is FQNEAQ (reference sequence). The CDR3 runs 16 residues. The CDR3 sequence: CASSIPLGDREYEQYF. For the CDR3, the DNA is TGTGCCAGCAGCATTCCCCTCGGGGACAGGGAATACGAGCAGTACTTC.

V and J are TRBV12-3 or TRBV12-4 and TRBJ2-7; no clear D gene. The CDR3 runs 15 residues. Trimming pared 1 base from V and 1 base from J, leaving 11 bases between. For the CDR3, the DNA is TGTGCCAGCAGTTTAGGAGACGCCTTGTCCTACGAGCAGTACTTC. The encoded protein is CASSLGDALSYEQYF.

This chain connects TRBV6-5 to TRBJ1-1; D uncertain. Germline V gives CDR1 MNHEY, CDR2 SVGAGI. The CDR3 runs to 16 residues. V was clipped by 0 bases and J by 7 bases, with 18 bases between them. For the CDR3, the DNA is TGTGCCAGCAGTTACTCGATATTCGGGTCTAGCGTTGAAGCTTTCTTT. This encodes CASSYSIFGSSVEAFF.

This clonotype has only a few counts. The chain employs TRBV5-1 and TRBJ1-1; 10 bases are a match to TRBD1. The CDR3 extends over 14 amino acids. J was trimmed by 5 bases and V by 4 bases; bases with no gene match: 5. Germline-derived CDR1 and CDR2 are SGHRS and YFSETQ. The chain's CDR3 is CASSGGQGVTEAFF. CDR3 nucleotide sequence: TGCGCCAGCAGCGGAGGACAGGGGGTAACTGAAGCTTTCTTT.

This rearrangement joins TRBV4-2 to TRBJ2-4; 10 bases map to TRBD2. The CDR3 extends over 15 amino acids. Germline V gene data show CDR1 as LGHNA and CDR2 as YNFKEQ. V shed 2 bases, J shed 7 bases, and the junction held 5 bases outside the gene matches. In DNA form, the CDR3 reads TGTGCCAGCAGCCAACATCCTAGCGGGAGTAACATTCAGTACTTC. Its protein is CASSQHPSGSNIQYF.

The chain employs TRBV11-1 and TRBJ1-3, with 7 positions matching TRBD1. The CDR3 is 20 amino acids. CDR1 and CDR2 (germline): SGHAT, FQDESV (reference sequence). Trimming at V came to 3 bases and at J to 0 bases, leaving 17 bases not matched to a gene. The CDR3 DNA reads as TGTGCCAGCAGCTTTTTGATGGGCCCGAAAGGACAGGACTCTGGAAACACCATATATTTT. The encoded protein is CASSFLMGPKGQDSGNTIYF.

There are a few counts of this clonotype. V is TRBV29-1 and J is TRBJ2-7; D is possibly TRBD1 or TRBD2 (5 bases each). The germline V gene has CDR1 SQVTM and CDR2 ANQGSEA. This CDR3 is 12 amino acids long. Trimming shortened V by 8 bases and J by 7 bases, and 18 bases separated the two germline ends. The chain's CDR3 is CSLRDPSGEQYF. CDR3 coding DNA: TGCAGCCTCCGGGACCCCTCAGGAGAGCAGTACTTC.

The J gene is TRBJ2-7, the V gene TRBV12-3 or TRBV12-4; D gene unclear. V was shortened by 5 bases and J by 7 bases, with 18 bases between the two germline ends. The CDR3 sequence is 14 residues long. Here the CDR3 DNA reads TGTGCCAGCAGTCCTATAGTGTTTTCATGGGAGCAGTACTTC. It encodes CASSPIVFSWEQYF.

CDR3 loop: CASSLPRGRDTYNEQFF. As DNA, the CDR3 is TGTGCCAGCAGCTTACCCAGAGGGCGGGATACCTACAATGAGCAGTTCTTC. The chain has TRBV7-9 and TRBJ2-1; tentative D call: TRBD2 (6 bases). This CDR3 spans 17 amino acids. The germline V and J ends were trimmed by 2 bases and 2 bases, with 16 bases remaining between them. CDR1 and CDR2 (germline): SEHNR, FQNEAQ (reference sequence).